In its sample, the clone carrying this T cell receptor (beta chain) was seen a few times. Its antigen is unidentified. TCRdb itself ran the 5' RACE reads through MiXCR, one entry per CDR3 protein. The sample records nearly 650,000 distinct CDR3 sequences, 7% to 7.5% being singletons. The germline V gene encodes CDR1 MNHEY and CDR2 SVGEGT. This CDR3 comprises 17 residues. Trimming removed 8 bases at V and 0 bases at J, with 17 bases between. This entry is derived from a study of identical twins. Whole-study results and caveats: Carriage of fewer insertions was seen in abundant cord blood beta clonotypes, whereas memory repertoires showed none.

The data also belong to a second study, concerning yellow fever vaccine responses in identical twins.

The clonotype was recovered from a woman between 18 and 30 years old in good health. Source material: PBMCs. This chain connects TRBV6-2 or TRBV6-3 to TRBJ2-6, with a possible D match to TRBD2 (5 bases). CDR3 coding DNA: TGTGCCAGCCAAAAGGTATTAGCGCACTCTGGGGCCAACGTCCTGACTTTC. It encodes CASQKVLAHSGANVLTF.